This T cell receptor (beta chain) derives from a study of Tregs in tolerant kidney transplant recipients. The repertoire was sequenced with immunoSEQ multiplex PCR; TCRdb's copy has only in-frame clones and lacks some. The repertoire holds some 70,000 clones, around nine tenths seen once, with roughly 0.4% in the top ten. V lost 3 bases to trimming and J lost 5 bases, with 19 bases between them. The CDR3 covers 16 residues. Germline V gene sequence: CDR1 MNHNY, CDR2 SVGAGI (reference sequence). Specimen: CD4+ T cells from blood, collected before the transplant. The sequence derives from a human donor who received a combined kidney and bone marrow transplant. The rearrangement links TRBV6-6 to TRBJ1-1; maybe TRBD1 (5 bases). Here the CDR3 reads CASSYGGRVGDTEAFF. For the CDR3, the DNA is TGTGCCAGCAGTTATGGCGGGAGGGTAGGGGATACTGAAGCTTTCTTT.